The 15 T cell receptor beta chains below were found in one sample sequenced in a study of blood T cell repertoires in COVID-19. Data came from immunoSEQ multiplex PCR; TCRdb stores just in-frame clones and leaves some out. The table has roughly 92,000 clones, roughly 84% seen once; the top ten hold under 35%. The sample consisted of peripheral blood. Every receptor here comes from a woman of 80 years or more with active or convalescent COVID-19.

This chain links TRBV28 with TRBJ2-7; D is uncertain. Germline lookup yields CDR1 MDHEN and CDR2 SYDVKM. Trimming stripped 7 bases from V and 4 bases from J, with 20 bases between. CDR3 length equals 15 residues. CDR3 protein: CASTTGSWSSYEQYF. CDR3 bases: TGTGCCAGCACTACCGGGTCCTGGAGTAGTTACGAGCAGTACTTC.

V and J are TRBV6-5 and TRBJ1-2; D is perhaps TRBD1 (5 bases). Trimming shortened V by 6 bases and J by 6 bases, and 11 bases separated the two germline ends. The CDR3 has 12 amino acids. The V gene's germline CDR1 is MNHEY and CDR2 SVGAGI. Here the CDR3 DNA reads TGTGCCAGCAGAAGGGGTGCCCATGGCTACACCTTC. It encodes CASRRGAHGYTF.

The V and J genes are TRBV19 and TRBJ1-5; D remains unclear. The length of the CDR3 is 13 residues. The germline V and J ends were trimmed by 6 bases and 0 bases, with 6 bases remaining between them. In germline, CDR1 is LNHDA, CDR2 SQIVND (reference sequence). Here the CDR3 DNA reads TGTGCCAGTAGCCTAAATAGCAATCAGCCCCAGCATTTT. Translated, it gives CASSLNSNQPQHF.

The chain has TRBV4-1 and TRBJ1-2; the D is unclear. This CDR3 region has 14 residues. V lost 0 bases and J lost 7, with 12 bases in between. Germline CDR1 and CDR2: MGHRA and YSYEKL. CDR3 DNA: TGCGCCAGCAGCCAAGATTCGGGATGGGGTGGCTACACCTTC. It codes for CASSQDSGWGGYTF.

This clone was seen only once. The CDR3 is CASSLDLYGELFF. In nucleotides, the CDR3 is TGTGCCAGCAGCTTAGATCTATACGGGGAGCTGTTTTTT. The chain links TRBV11-3 to TRBJ2-2; D unclear. The CDR3 length is 13 residues. Germline CDR1 SGHNT, CDR2 YENEEA. Trimming took off 0 bases at V and 7 bases at J, with 6 bases between the two ends.

This chain uses TRBV15 with TRBJ2-2; maybe TRBD2 (5 bases). Germline CDR1 and CDR2: LNHNV and YYDKDF (reference sequence). The CDR3 is 15 amino acids. V was trimmed by 0 bases and J by 5 bases, leaving 10 bases between them. DNA for the CDR3: TGTGCCACCAGCAGAGATCGGCTAGCTACCGGGGAGCTGTTTTTT. Its translation: CATSRDRLATGELFF.

The chain links TRBV21-1 to TRBJ2-2; the D segment call TRBD2 is taken from the table without a DNA check. TRBV21-1 is shown as a pseudogene. The CDR3 is made up of 16 amino acids. CDR3 residues: CASSQEGGVGTGELFF. For the CDR3, the DNA is TGTGCCAGCAGCCAAGAGGGAGGGGTCGGCACCGGGGAGCTGTTTTTT.

This clone has a single count. The chain is built from TRBV10-1 and TRBJ2-1; 12 bases fit TRBD2. Germline V gene sequence: CDR1 WNHNN, CDR2 SYGVQD (reference sequence). The CDR3 is 15 amino acids. V dropped 5 bases and J dropped 9; count of bases not matched to a gene: 8. The DNA of the CDR3 is TGCGCCAGCAGTAGGCTAGCGGGAGGGCCCAGTGAGCAGTTCTTC. Translating it yields CASSRLAGGPSEQFF.

This rearrangement joins TRBV6-2 or TRBV6-3 to TRBJ2-5, with D unresolved. The CDR3 is 15 amino acids. Germline V lookup: CDR1 MNHEY, CDR2 SVGEGT. The V end was cut by 6 bases, the J end by 7 bases, with 21 bases between. In DNA form, the CDR3 reads TGTGCCAGCAGCCCCGACAACCCCAGGTTGGGGACCCAGTACTTC. Encoded protein: CASSPDNPRLGTQYF.

The chain uses TRBV18 and TRBJ2-3, with TRBD1 identical over 7 bases. The germline V gene has CDR1 KGHSH and CDR2 LQKENI. This CDR3 has 14 residues. The V segment lost 0 bases and the J segment 6 bases; nucleotides outside the gene matches: 3. Here the CDR3 reads CASSPPQGVDTQYF. CDR3 DNA sequence: TGTGCCAGCTCACCACCTCAGGGGGTTGATACGCAGTATTTT.

The chain uses TRBV2 and TRBJ1-2; D perhaps matches TRBD1 (6 bases). The CDR3 sequence is 15 residues long. V lost 2 bases, J lost 4 bases, and 14 bases lay in between. Germline V CDR1 and CDR2: SNHLY, FYNNEI. The DNA of the CDR3 is TGTGCCAGCAGTGAATTAGGAGCGACAGGCTATGGCTACACCTTC. This sequence encodes CASSELGATGYGYTF.

This chain uses TRBV11-3 with TRBJ1-1; the D gene is possibly TRBD1 (6 bases). This CDR3 has 14 amino acids. Germline V lookup: CDR1 SGHNT, CDR2 YENEEA. Between the trimmed V and J ends, which lost 10 bases and 0 bases, there was a span of 15 bases. The DNA of the CDR3 is TGTGCCACAAGCCCGGGACACTTGAACACTGAAGCTTTCTTT. Translation gives CATSPGHLNTEAFF.

This chain joins TRBV5-4 and TRBJ2-7; no clear D. CDR3 length: 15 residues. CDR1 is SGHNT, CDR2 YYREEE, per germline (reference sequence). V shed 7 bases and J shed 0 bases, with 17 bases lying between them. CDR3 sequence: CASGTMADRSYEQYF. The CDR3 DNA reads as TGTGCCAGCGGCACAATGGCCGATCGCTCCTACGAGCAGTACTTC. Full variable domain (missing parts from reference TRBV5-4 and TRBJ2-7): ETGVTQSPTHLIKTRGQQVTLRCSSQSGHNTVSWYQQALGQGPQFIFQYYREEENGRGNFPPRFSGLQFPNYSSELNVNALELDDSALYLCASGTMADRSYEQYFGPGTRLTVT.

The chain couples TRBV6-5 to TRBJ1-1; D is perhaps TRBD1 (6 bases). Trimming removed 1 base from V and 4 bases from J, with 10 bases in between. This CDR3 region has 14 residues. Germline V gene data show CDR1 as MNHEY and CDR2 as SVGAGI. This chain's CDR3 is CASSYLGTSTEAFF. The CDR3 DNA reads as TGTGCCAGCAGTTACTTAGGGACATCCACTGAAGCTTTCTTT.

This CDR3 is CASSQNFYNEQFF. The CDR3 DNA sequence: TGTGCCAGCAGCCAAAACTTTTACAATGAGCAGTTCTTC. The V call is TRBV14, the J call TRBJ2-1; no reliable D call. Germline CDR1 and CDR2: SGHDN and FVKESK. The CDR3 runs to 13 residues. The V end was cut by 2 bases, the J end by 4 bases, with 6 bases between.